Listed below are T cell receptor beta chains from one sample, sequenced in a study of shared clonotypes between healthy human individuals. The method was immunoSEQ multiplex PCR; TCRdb's version includes in-frame clones alone and lacks a portion of them. The sample shows 490,000 or so clones, roughly 85% of them seen only once. Sequencing used PBMCs. All receptors derive from a woman in her 40s in good health. Some clones in this sample may be carry-over from other donors' samples. Each CDR3 is given with its conserved first and last residue. D genes are given only for firm matches.

CASDGQGALVNTEAFF	TGTGCCTCCGACGGCCAGGGGGCGTTGGTGAACACTGAAGCTTTCTTT	TRBD1	TRBV19	TRBJ1-1
CAISSPGTSGGQYF	TGTGCCATCAGTTCCCCCGGGACTAGCGGTGGGCAGTACTTC	TRBD2	TRBV10-3	TRBJ2-7
CATSRDRTGGQPQHF	TGTGCCACCAGCAGAGATAGGACAGGGGGTCAGCCCCAGCATTTT	TRBD1	TRBV15	TRBJ1-5
CAIAPGQGKDNTEAFF	TGTGCCATTGCCCCGGGACAGGGGAAGGATAACACTGAAGCTTTCTTT	TRBD1	TRBV10-3	TRBJ1-1
CASSLNRYNEQFF	TGTGCCAGCAGTCTTAACAGGTACAATGAGCAGTTCTTC	.	TRBV27	TRBJ2-1
CASSSRGQTSTDTQYF	TGTGCCAGCAGCTCAAGGGGACAGACGAGCACAGATACGCAGTATTTT	TRBD1	TRBV7-8	TRBJ2-3
CASTNVGPPDYEQYF	TGTGCCAGCACAAATGTGGGACCTCCGGACTACGAGCAGTACTTC	.	TRBV28	TRBJ2-7
CASSQAGYGYTF	TGCGCCAGCAGCCAGGCGGGCTATGGCTACACCTTC	.	TRBV4-1	TRBJ1-2
CASSLEQNTGELFF	TGTGCCAGCAGCTTAGAGCAGAACACCGGGGAGCTGTTTTTT	.	TRBV7-7	TRBJ2-2
CASSRGQALNEKLFF	TGCGCCAGCAGCCGGGGACAGGCGCTTAATGAAAAACTGTTTTTT	TRBD1	TRBV5-1	TRBJ1-4
CARGASGSWELFF	TGTGCCAGAGGAGCTAGCGGGAGTTGGGAGCTGTTTTTT	TRBD2	TRBV11-1	TRBJ2-2
CASSFDRPPLYYEQYF	TGTGCCAGCAGCTTCGACAGGCCCCCCTTATACTACGAGCAGTACTTC	.	TRBV7-9	TRBJ2-7
CASSVSIAAQGNTIYF	TGTGCCAGCAGCGTATCGATCGCGGCCCAGGGAAACACCATATATTTT	.	TRBV9	TRBJ1-3
CASSLGTSSNQPQHF	TGTGCCAGCAGCTTAGGGACATCCAGCAATCAGCCCCAGCATTTT	.	TRBV7-6	TRBJ1-5
CASSKIDRVPETQYF	TGTGCCAGCAGCAAAATAGACAGGGTTCCAGAGACCCAGTACTTC	TRBD1	TRBV28	TRBJ2-5
CATSVRDTQYF	TGTGCCACTAGCGTAAGAGATACGCAGTATTTT	.	TRBV28	TRBJ2-3
CASSQLGNTGELFF	TGCGCCAGCAGCCAACTGGGGAACACCGGGGAGCTGTTTTTT	.	TRBV4-1	TRBJ2-2
CASMGQGAGYGYTF	TGTGCCAGCATGGGACAGGGGGCAGGATATGGCTACACCTTC	TRBD1	TRBV2	TRBJ1-2
CASSPGTAYTEAFF	TGTGCCAGCAGCCCCGGGACAGCATACACTGAAGCTTTCTTT	TRBD1	TRBV7-9	TRBJ1-1
CASLGWGGYEQYF	TGCGCCAGCCTCGGATGGGGAGGGTACGAGCAGTACTTC	TRBD2	TRBV10-2	TRBJ2-7
CASSLGRAGTDTQYF	TGTGCCAGCAGCTTAGGCAGGGCGGGGACAGATACGCAGTATTTT	.	TRBV7-9	TRBJ2-3
CASSSQLSNQPQHF	TGTGCCAGCAGTTCACAGCTTAGCAATCAGCCCCAGCATTTT	.	TRBV28	TRBJ1-5
CASSQDLLQPQHF	TGTGCCAGCAGTCAAGACCTTTTGCAGCCCCAGCATTTT	.	TRBV6-1	TRBJ1-5